This T cell receptor beta chain was found in a study of T-cell reconstitution after alpha-beta-depleted transplantation in children. Molecular barcoding with unique molecular identifiers was used for the TCRbeta library. MiXCR, run by TCRdb on the PCR reads, gives a single entry per CDR3 protein. The sample has some 600,000 distinct CDR3 sequences, around 17% seen once. Germline lookup yields CDR1 PRHDT and CDR2 FYEKMQ (reference sequence). V was trimmed by 0 bases and J by 5 bases, leaving 8 bases between them. The CDR3 has 14 residues. The rearrangement links TRBV13 to TRBJ2-1; D not certain. This TCR was recovered from a human donor who donated a stem cell graft to a child with acute myeloid leukemia. Sample: PBMCs from the stem cell graft donor, taken from the stem cell graft. This chain's CDR3 is CASSLGDHDNEQFF. CDR3 DNA sequence: TGTGCCAGCAGCTTAGGCGACCATGACAATGAGCAGTTCTTC.